These 21 T cell receptor beta chains originate from one sample sequenced in a study of CD4+ T cells in melanoma. Profiled with immunoSEQ multiplex PCR; TCRdb holds only in-frame clones, not every one. The sample includes about 14,000 clones, less than 85% seen only once; the top ten take roughly 11%. Sequenced input: cells from a culture (not recorded whether cultured in vitro). The receptor source for this set is a human donor with melanoma.

Only a few counts were recorded for this clone. V is TRBV4-1 and J is TRBJ2-7; no clear D gene. V lost 1 base, J lost 2 bases, and 12 bases lay in between. The CDR3 contains 15 residues. Germline loops: CDR1 MGHRA, CDR2 YSYEKL. Written as DNA, the CDR3 is TGCGCCAGCAGCCAAGGACCCCTCACTCCCTACGAGCAGTACTTC. Encoded protein: CASSQGPLTPYEQYF.

About this clone: Germline is not matched at one junction end, which may reflect a read error. This sequence joins TRBV6-5 and TRBJ2-7, with D hard to call. The germline V gene has CDR1 MNHEY and CDR2 SVGAGI. The CDR3 runs 13 residues. CDR3 protein: CAISANGMGEQYF. The CDR3 DNA sequence: TGTGCCATCAGTGCGAACGGAATGGGCGAGCAGTACTTC.

This clone was observed a handful of times. The rearrangement links TRBV11-2 to TRBJ2-7; TRBD2 aligns across 7 bases. This CDR3 contains 16 residues. The V gene's germline CDR1 is SGHAT and CDR2 FQNNGV. Trimming removed 5 bases from V and 0 bases from J; junction bases left unmatched: 10. CDR3: CASSPLRGEDSYEQYF. The CDR3 DNA is TGTGCCAGCAGCCCCCTACGGGGGGAGGACTCCTACGAGCAGTACTTC.

This chain uses TRBV13 with TRBJ2-2; TRBD1 aligns across 9 bases. J was trimmed by 5 bases and V by 4 bases; bases with no gene match: 14. Per germline, CDR1 PRHDT and CDR2 FYEKMQ (reference sequence). This CDR3 has 18 residues. This chain's CDR3 is CASSSWGGQGAKTGELFF. In nucleotides, the CDR3 is TGTGCCAGCAGCTCCTGGGGGGGACAGGGTGCTAAGACCGGGGAGCTGTTTTTT. The full variable domain, rest sourced from reference TRBV13 and TRBJ2-2, is AAGVIQSPRHLIKEKRETATLKCYPIPRHDTVYWYQQGPGQDPQFLISFYEKMQSDKGSIPDRFSAQQFSDYHSELNMSSLELGDSALYFCASSSWGGQGAKTGELFFGEGSRLTVL.

This clone was counted a single time. The CDR3 reads CASSVWDRWRSTDTQYF. The CDR3 DNA sequence: TGTGCCAGCAGTGTATGGGACAGGTGGCGGTCCACAGATACGCAGTATTTT. The V gene is TRBV2, the J gene TRBJ2-3; 8 bases line up with TRBD1. This CDR3 is built from 17 residues. In germline, CDR1 is SNHLY, CDR2 FYNNEI. V shed 4 bases, J shed 2 bases, and the junction held 11 bases outside the gene matches.

V is TRBV14 and J is TRBJ2-7; D uncertain. Germline CDR1 reads SGHDN; CDR2 reads FVKESK. Trimming left V 4 bases short and J 0 bases short, with 13 bases between. CDR3 length equals 15 residues. DNA for the CDR3: TGTGCCAGCAGCCCAAGTTGGTTGTTCTCCTACGAGCAGTACTTC. This codes for CASSPSWLFSYEQYF.

The genes are TRBV7-8 and TRBJ1-5; 8 nucleotides agree with TRBD1. With V trimmed by 3 bases and J by 2 bases, 9 bases remained unmatched. This CDR3 is 17 amino acids long. Germline CDR1 and CDR2: SGHVS and FQNEAQ. This chain's CDR3 is CASSLLTGGRGNQPQHF. CDR3 bases: TGTGCCAGCAGCTTGCTTACAGGGGGAAGAGGCAATCAGCCCCAGCATTTT.

This clone has a handful of counts. This chain links TRBV29-1 with TRBJ2-1; D possibly corresponds to TRBD1 (6 bases). Germline values: CDR1 SQVTM, CDR2 ANQGSEA. Trimming stripped 7 bases from V and 2 bases from J, with 15 bases between. CDR3 length: 14 residues. The CDR3 loop is CSAETGITYNEQFF. As DNA, the CDR3 is TGCAGCGCCGAAACAGGGATTACCTACAATGAGCAGTTCTTC.

This rearrangement joins TRBV27 to TRBJ1-4, with 11 bases identical to TRBD1. The junction had 14 bases not matched to a gene; V was cut back by 2 bases and J by 6 bases. The CDR3 has 19 amino acids. Germline assignment: CDR1 MNHEY and CDR2 SMNVEV (reference sequence). The CDR3 spells CASSLNRDRGDVRDEKLFF. The DNA of the CDR3 is TGTGCCAGCAGTTTAAACAGGGACAGGGGGGATGTACGAGATGAAAAACTGTTTTTT.

This clone has just a few counts. The chain combines TRBV11-2 with TRBJ2-3, with D unresolved. This CDR3 spans 12 amino acids. V was trimmed by 3 bases and J by 4 bases, leaving 5 bases between them. In germline, CDR1 is SGHAT, CDR2 FQNNGV. The CDR3 loop is CASSFGPDTQYF. The DNA of the CDR3 is TGTGCCAGCAGCTTCGGACCAGATACGCAGTATTTT.

The rearrangement links TRBV19 to TRBJ1-1; unclear D gene. The CDR3 contains 12 residues. Germline V CDR1 and CDR2: LNHDA, SQIVND (reference sequence). Deletions cut 3 bases from V and 7 bases from J, with 9 bases between. The CDR3 protein is CASSMGSGEAFF. The CDR3 DNA is TGTGCCAGTAGTATGGGATCGGGTGAAGCTTTCTTT.

By proportion, this clone is medium-sized. The genes are TRBV6-5 and TRBJ2-7; TRBD1 or TRBD2 may be the D gene (5 bases each). V lost 9 bases, J lost 4 bases, and 16 bases lay in between. Germline V gene lookup returns CDR1 MNHEY and CDR2 SVGAGI. The CDR3 sequence is 13 residues long. The CDR3 DNA reads TGTGCCAGAACGAGGGGTCTAGATTACGAGCAGTACTTC. Residues: CARTRGLDYEQYF.

The chain combines TRBV6-1 with TRBJ2-2; possible D gene TRBD1, 6 bases. Germline V CDR1 and CDR2: MNHNS, SASEGT. Between the trimmed V and J ends, which lost 10 bases and 8 bases, there was a span of 20 bases. This CDR3 is 14 amino acids long. The chain's CDR3 is CATRALGQRGELFF. As DNA, the CDR3 is TGTGCCACACGGGCCTTAGGACAGAGGGGGGAGCTGTTTTTT.

The chain joins TRBV7-8 to TRBJ2-1, with D tentatively TRBD2 (6 bases). The CDR3 is 14 residues long. The germline V and J ends were trimmed by 4 bases and 10 bases, with 17 bases remaining between them. CDR1 is SGHVS, CDR2 FQNEAQ, per germline. The CDR3 coding sequence is TGTGCCAGCAGCTCGACTGGCGGGGCTAGGGAGCAGTTCTTC. Its protein product is CASSSTGGAREQFF.

The genes are TRBV7-9 and TRBJ2-1; 7 nucleotides line up with TRBD1. The ends lost 4 bases at V and 4 bases at J; junction bases unmatched: 7. Germline V CDR1 and CDR2: SEHNR, FQNEAQ (reference sequence). The CDR3 has 15 amino acids. CDR3: CASSSTGTAYNEQFF. CDR3 in DNA: TGTGCCAGCAGCTCAACCGGGACAGCGTACAATGAGCAGTTCTTC.

This clone was observed a single time. The gene calls are TRBV5-4 and TRBJ2-5; 9 bases agree with TRBD1. Germline values: CDR1 SGHNT, CDR2 YYREEE (reference sequence). Unmatched junction bases numbered 9, after V lost 3 bases and J lost 6 bases. CDR3 length: 15 amino acids. The CDR3 bases are TGTGCCAGCAGCTGGGGACAGGGAGGAGAAAAGACCCAGTACTTC. This codes for CASSWGQGGEKTQYF.

The rearrangement uses TRBV4-1 and TRBJ1-5; D ambiguous. The CDR3 is made up of 13 amino acids. Trimming stripped 0 bases from V and 7 bases from J, with 7 bases between. CDR1 and CDR2 (germline): MGHRA, YSYEKL. The CDR3 region has the DNA TGCGCCAGCAGCCAAGATGATCCGCAGCCCCAGCATTTT. Protein sequence: CASSQDDPQPQHF.

The V call is TRBV19, the J call TRBJ2-7; the D call may be TRBD1 or TRBD2 (5 bases each). This CDR3 is 16 amino acids long. V dropped 1 base and J dropped 3 bases, with 16 bases sitting between them. The germline V gene encodes CDR1 LNHDA and CDR2 SQIVND (reference sequence). CDR3 nucleotides: TGTGCCAGTAGTATAGTCCACGGGGCCCGGGGCTACGAGCAGTACTTC. This codes for CASSIVHGARGYEQYF. The whole variable domain, remainder taken from reference TRBV19 and TRBJ2-7, is DGGITQSPKYLFRKEGQNVTLSCEQNLNHDAMYWYRQDPGQGLRLIYYSQIVNDFQKGDIAEGYSVSREKKESFPLTVTSAQKNPTAFYLCASSIVHGARGYEQYFGPGTRLTVT.

Judged by abundance, this clone is medium-sized. The CDR3 DNA sequence: TGTGCCACACGGGGGTTTGGGGCCAACGTCCTGACTTTC. Amino acids: CATRGFGANVLTF. This chain links TRBV27 with TRBJ2-6; TRBD2 might be the D (6 bases). Germline V gives CDR1 MNHEY, CDR2 SMNVEV (reference sequence). The CDR3 runs to 13 residues. Trimming shortened V by 10 bases and J by 3 bases, and 10 bases separated the two germline ends.

CDR3 DNA: TGTGCCAGTAGTAGGGGGAATCAGCCCCAGCATTTT. Its protein product is CASSRGNQPQHF. The genes are TRBV19 and TRBJ1-5; D perhaps matches TRBD1 (5 bases). Germline V gene sequence: CDR1 LNHDA, CDR2 SQIVND (reference sequence). The CDR3 contains 12 residues. Trimming pared 4 bases from V and 4 bases from J, leaving 5 bases between.

The chain carries TRBV6-6 and TRBJ1-1, with 7 nucleotides matching TRBD1. Germline CDR1 reads MNHNY; CDR2 reads SVGAGI (reference sequence). V lost 6 bases, J lost 1 base, and 5 bases stayed unmatched. The CDR3 has 14 residues. The CDR3 loop reads CASRPGQKNTEAFF. CDR3 nucleotides: TGTGCCAGCAGACCGGGACAGAAGAACACTGAAGCTTTCTTT.